Below, one T cell receptor (beta chain) is given with its context. In its sample, this clonotype was seen once. The target of this receptor is not known. Per-nucleotide qualities are absent, and no much larger clonotype sits a single base away. A single read constitutes weak evidence. From its cysteine to its phenylalanine, the CDR3 spans 15 amino acids. Only the CDR3 part of the read is kept: 45 bases, read in frame from the first base. The germline V gene encodes CDR1 MNHNS and CDR2 SASEGT. The germline ends are 12 bases apart after V is trimmed by 7 bases and J by 2 bases. The sample is drawn from a study of vaccination and CD4 T cells after COVID-19 (dated by TCRdb to between 2021 and 2024). General notes on the study: SARS-CoV-2 positivity had been established in the convalescent patients by nasal swab PCR, and mild disease was recorded in nine or ten of these patients and severe disease in one. The convalescent cohort comprised six males and four females, including two Hispanic individuals, seven Caucasians, two Asians and one multiracial person. Each participant got two doses of either the Pfizer-BioNTech BNT162b2 vaccine (n=8) or the Moderna mRNA-1273 vaccine (n=2). Post-COVID blood samples from convalescent patients were collected a median of around 100 days after diagnosis, with a range of 35 to 161 days. Post-vaccine blood samples were collected a median of approximately 72 days after the second vaccine dose, ranging from about 13 to 241 days. In 10 COVID-19 convalescent patients and a handful of infection-naive healthy vaccine recipients, researchers compared the spike-specific CD4+ TCR repertoire from before mRNA vaccination with the repertoire from after. Overall study outcomes, separate from this receptor: Although the median number of SARS-CoV-2-reactive clonotypes went up from roughly 20 after infection to 38 after vaccination, the increase was not significant. Among the post-vaccine SARS-CoV-2-reactive clones in convalescent patients, a median around 86% showed up only after vaccination, which suggests vaccine-specific priming. In convalescent patients, nearly all vaccine-specific clones (304 of 307) were found to be mono-reactive for SARS-CoV-2 spike rather than cross-reactive with common cold coronaviruses. The number of convalescent patients in the study was relatively small, and the study did not examine early timepoints following natural infection.

The receptor library was made with PCR. TCRdb names Illumina iSeq 100 as the instrument used. Under the source paper's analysis protocol: Non-productive sequences were removed, and CDR3s not starting with C, not ending with F or W, or shorter than 7 amino acids were discarded. Levenshtein distances (stringdist) and unrooted phylogenetic trees (ape) in R version 3.6.1 were used to assess CDR3 homology. Starting from the raw public reads, TCRdb applied fastp trimming at Q25, assembled clones with MiXCR and retained in-frame beta chains. CDR3 protein sequences are deduplicated, and each keeps its most common genes and DNA. In this record, the V and J calls reflect TCRdb's handling and not the investigators' own analysis. The sample table shows some 20,000 distinct CDR3 sequences, and around 58% are seen once. Around 1.1% of the sample is held by the ten biggest clonotypes. The convalescent patients' positive SARS-CoV-2 PCR tests fell between March and December 2020, which was before the Alpha, Beta and Delta variants emerged in the United States. Ficoll-Paque Plus gradient centrifugation was used to isolate PBMCs from whole blood, and the isolated PBMCs were then either used fresh or cryopreserved at -140C.

The source was CD4+ T cells from blood, collected before SARS-CoV-2 vaccination. The chain is made from TRBV6-1 and TRBJ2-6, with a tentative D gene TRBD2 over 6 matching bases. The sequence was collected from a human donor who had recovered from COVID-19. The CDR3 here reads CASKPGVAGANVLTF. The sequenced DNA: TGTGCCAGCAAGCCGGGAGTGGCTGGGGCCAACGTCCTGACTTTC.